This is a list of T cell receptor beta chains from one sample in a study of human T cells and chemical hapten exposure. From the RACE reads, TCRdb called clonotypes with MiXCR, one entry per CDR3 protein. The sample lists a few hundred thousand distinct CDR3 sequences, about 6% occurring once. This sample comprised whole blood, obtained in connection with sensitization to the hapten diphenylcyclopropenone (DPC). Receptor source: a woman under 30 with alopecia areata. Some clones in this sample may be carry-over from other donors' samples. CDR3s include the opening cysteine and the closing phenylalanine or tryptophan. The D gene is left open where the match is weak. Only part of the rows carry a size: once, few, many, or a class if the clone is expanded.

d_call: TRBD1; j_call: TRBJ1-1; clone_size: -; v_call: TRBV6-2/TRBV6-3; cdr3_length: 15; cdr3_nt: TGTGCCAGCAGTCCCCACCTCGACAGGGACACTGAAGCTTTCTTT; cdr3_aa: CASSPHLDRDTEAFF
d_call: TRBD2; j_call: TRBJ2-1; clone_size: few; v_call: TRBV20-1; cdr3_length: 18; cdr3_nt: TGCAGTGCTAGTCTACGGACCCGCCCCGGGGGGTCAAACAATGAGCAGTTCTTC; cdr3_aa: CSASLRTRPGGSNNEQFF
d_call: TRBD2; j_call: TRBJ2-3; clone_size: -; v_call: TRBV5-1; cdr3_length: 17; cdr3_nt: TGCGCCAGCAGCTTGCTCCAGGGCGGGGGGGTCACAGATACGCAGTATTTT; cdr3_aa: CASSLLQGGGVTDTQYF
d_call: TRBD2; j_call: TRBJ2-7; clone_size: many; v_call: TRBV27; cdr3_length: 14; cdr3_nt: TGTGCCAGGGGGATAGCGGGGAGCTCCTACGAGCAGTACTTC; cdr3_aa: CARGIAGSSYEQYF
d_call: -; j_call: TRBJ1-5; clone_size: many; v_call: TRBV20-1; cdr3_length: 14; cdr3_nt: TGCAGTGCTACCGGGGTGAATAGCAATCAGCCCCAGCATTTT; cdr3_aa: CSATGVNSNQPQHF
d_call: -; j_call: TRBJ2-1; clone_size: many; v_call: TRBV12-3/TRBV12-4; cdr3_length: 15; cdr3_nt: TGTGCCAGCAGTTTAATGCGGGGTTCCTACAATGAGCAGTTCTTC; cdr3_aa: CASSLMRGSYNEQFF
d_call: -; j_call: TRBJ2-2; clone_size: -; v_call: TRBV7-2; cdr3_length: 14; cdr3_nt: TGTGCCAGCAGCTTGGGCCAGAGCCTCGGGGAGCTGTTTTTT; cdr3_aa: CASSLGQSLGELFF
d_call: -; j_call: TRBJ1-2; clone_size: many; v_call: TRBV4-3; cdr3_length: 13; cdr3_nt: TGCGCCAGCAGCCCACGTCGAGGACTCGGCTACACCTTC; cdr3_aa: CASSPRRGLGYTF
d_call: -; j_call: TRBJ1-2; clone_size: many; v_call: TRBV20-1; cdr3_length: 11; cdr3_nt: TGCAGACTCCCAGGGCGCTATGGCTACACCTTC; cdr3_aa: CRLPGRYGYTF
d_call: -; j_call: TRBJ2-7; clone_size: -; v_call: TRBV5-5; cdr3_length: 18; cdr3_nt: TGTGCCAGCAGCTTGGTCCCTAGCTGGGCAGTACCTACCTACGAGCAGTACTTC; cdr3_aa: CASSLVPSWAVPTYEQYF
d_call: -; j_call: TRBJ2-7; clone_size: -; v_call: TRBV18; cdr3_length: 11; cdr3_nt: TGTGCCAGCTCACCGGCCCACGAGCAGTACTTC; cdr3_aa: CASSPAHEQYF
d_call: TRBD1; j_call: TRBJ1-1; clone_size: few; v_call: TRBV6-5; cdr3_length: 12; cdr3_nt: TGTGCCAGCAGTACGACAGGGGAGGAAGCTTTCTTT; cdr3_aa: CASSTTGEEAFF
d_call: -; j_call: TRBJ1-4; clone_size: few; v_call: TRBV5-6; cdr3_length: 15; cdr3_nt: TGTGCCAGCAGCCCATCAATGACAGTAAATGAAAAACTGTTTTTT; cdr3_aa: CASSPSMTVNEKLFF
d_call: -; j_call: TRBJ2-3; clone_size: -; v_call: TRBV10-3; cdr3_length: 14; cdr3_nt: TGTGCCATCAGGGGAGGAAGTGTAACAGATACGCAGTATTTT; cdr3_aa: CAIRGGSVTDTQYF
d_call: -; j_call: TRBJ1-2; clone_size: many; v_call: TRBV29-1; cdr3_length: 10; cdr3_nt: TGCAGCGTTCCAGGCTATGGCTACACCTTC; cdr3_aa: CSVPGYGYTF
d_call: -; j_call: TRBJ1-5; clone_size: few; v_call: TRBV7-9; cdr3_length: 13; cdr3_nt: TGTGCCAGCAGCGAGACAGTTAATCAGCCCCAGCATTTT; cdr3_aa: CASSETVNQPQHF
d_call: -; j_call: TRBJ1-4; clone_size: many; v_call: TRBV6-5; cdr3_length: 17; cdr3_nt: TGTGCCAGCAGTTACTCGAGTCAGATCGCAACTAATGAAAAACTGTTTTTT; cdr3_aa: CASSYSSQIATNEKLFF
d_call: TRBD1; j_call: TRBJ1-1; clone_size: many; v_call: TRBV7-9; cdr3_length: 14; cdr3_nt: TGTGCCAGCAGCTCCGGACAGGGAAGGACTGAAGCTTTCTTT; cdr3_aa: CASSSGQGRTEAFF
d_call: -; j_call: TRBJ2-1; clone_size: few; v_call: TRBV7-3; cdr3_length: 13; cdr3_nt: TGTGCCAGCAGCCCCAAGGGGCCGGGTGAGCAGTTCTTC; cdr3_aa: CASSPKGPGEQFF
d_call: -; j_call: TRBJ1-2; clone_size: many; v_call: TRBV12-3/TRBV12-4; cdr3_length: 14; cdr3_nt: TGTGCCAGCAGTTTGGGGGTAGCTAACTATGGCTACACCTTC; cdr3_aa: CASSLGVANYGYTF
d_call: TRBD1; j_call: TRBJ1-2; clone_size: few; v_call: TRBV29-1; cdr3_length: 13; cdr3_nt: TGCAGCGTTGCCAACAGGGGAGACTATGGCTACACCTTC; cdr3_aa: CSVANRGDYGYTF
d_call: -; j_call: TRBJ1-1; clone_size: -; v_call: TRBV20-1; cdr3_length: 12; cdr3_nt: TGCAGTGCTAGAGAAATGTACACTGAAGCTTTCTTT; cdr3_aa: CSAREMYTEAFF
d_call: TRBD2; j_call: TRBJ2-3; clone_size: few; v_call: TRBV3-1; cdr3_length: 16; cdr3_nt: TGTGCCAGCAGCCAATCGACAGCGGGGGGACCAGATACGCAGTATTTT; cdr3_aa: CASSQSTAGGPDTQYF
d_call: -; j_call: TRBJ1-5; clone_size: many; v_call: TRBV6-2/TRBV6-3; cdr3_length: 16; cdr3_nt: TGTGCCAGCAGTTACGGCCTCTTAACAAGCAATCAGCCCCAGCATTTT; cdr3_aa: CASSYGLLTSNQPQHF
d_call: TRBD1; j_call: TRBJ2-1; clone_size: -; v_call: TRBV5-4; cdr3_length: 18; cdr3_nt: TGTGCCAGCAGCTCGGGAAGACAGACAGGGCTTGCCTACAATGAGCAGTTCTTC; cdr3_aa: CASSSGRQTGLAYNEQFF
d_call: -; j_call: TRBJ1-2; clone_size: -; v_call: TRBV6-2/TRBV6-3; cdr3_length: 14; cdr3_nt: TGTGCCAGCAGTGCCGGGCTGACTAACTATGGCTACACCTTC; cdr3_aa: CASSAGLTNYGYTF
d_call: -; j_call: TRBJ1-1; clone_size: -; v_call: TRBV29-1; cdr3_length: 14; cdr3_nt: TGCAGCGTTGAGATGAGGGGGGATGGGGCTGAAGCTTTCTTT; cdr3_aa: CSVEMRGDGAEAFF
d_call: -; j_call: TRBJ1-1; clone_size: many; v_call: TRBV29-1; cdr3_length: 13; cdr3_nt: TGCAGCGTTGAAGAGGGGGATGTCACTGAAGCTTTCTTT; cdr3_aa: CSVEEGDVTEAFF
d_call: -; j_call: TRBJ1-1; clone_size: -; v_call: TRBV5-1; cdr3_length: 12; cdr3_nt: TGCGCCAGCAGCTTGGGAGGGGTTGAAGCTTTCTTT; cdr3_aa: CASSLGGVEAFF
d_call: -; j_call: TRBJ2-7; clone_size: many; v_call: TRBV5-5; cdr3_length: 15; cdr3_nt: TGTGCCAGCAGCTTAAATTTAGGGTCCAGTTACGAGCAGTACTTC; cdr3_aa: CASSLNLGSSYEQYF
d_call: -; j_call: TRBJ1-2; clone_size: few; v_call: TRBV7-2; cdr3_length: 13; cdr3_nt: TGTGCCAGCAGCGCAGTTTCGGACTATGGCTACACCTTC; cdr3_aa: CASSAVSDYGYTF
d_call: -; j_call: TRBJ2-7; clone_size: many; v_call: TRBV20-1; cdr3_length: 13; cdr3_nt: TGCAGTGCTAGAGGCCCGCTGGGGGACGAGCAGTACTTC; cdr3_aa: CSARGPLGDEQYF
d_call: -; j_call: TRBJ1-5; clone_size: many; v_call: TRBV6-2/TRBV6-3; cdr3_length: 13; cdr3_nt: TGTGCCAGCAGAGACGGAGGCAATCAGCCCCAGCATTTT; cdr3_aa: CASRDGGNQPQHF
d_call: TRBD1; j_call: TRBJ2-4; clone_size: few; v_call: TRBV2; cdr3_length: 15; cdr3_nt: TGTGCCAGCAGGGGGGACAGGGGTACCAAAAACATTCAGTACTTC; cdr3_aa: CASRGDRGTKNIQYF
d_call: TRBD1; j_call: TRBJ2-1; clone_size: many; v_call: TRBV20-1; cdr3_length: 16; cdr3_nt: TGCAGTGCTAGAGCCACCGGGCAGGGGGCCTACAATGAGCAGTTCTTC; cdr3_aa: CSARATGQGAYNEQFF
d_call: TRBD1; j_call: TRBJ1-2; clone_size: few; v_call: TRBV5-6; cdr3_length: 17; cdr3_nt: TGTGCCAGCAGTTACACCCCGGAGGGACAGGGAAATGATGGCTACACCTTC; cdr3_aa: CASSYTPEGQGNDGYTF
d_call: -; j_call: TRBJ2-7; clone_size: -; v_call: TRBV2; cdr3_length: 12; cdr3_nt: TGTGCCAGCAGCCGAACGATATACGAGCAGTACTTC; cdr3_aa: CASSRTIYEQYF